The 26 T cell receptor beta chains given below trace back to one sample, sequenced in a study of cytomegalovirus exposure and HLA in healthy donors. Researchers ran the PCR with 60 Vbeta and 13 Jbeta primers. Sequenced by immunoSEQ multiplex PCR; TCRdb stores in-frame clones only, minus some. Its listing shows some 110,000 clones. Sample: PBMCs. The receptors derive from a young man in good health and CMV-seronegative.

The V call is TRBV6-5, the J call TRBJ2-7; 9 nucleotides match TRBD2. Germline CDR1 reads MNHEY; CDR2 reads SVGAGI. Trimming at V came to 6 bases and at J to 6 bases, leaving 9 bases not matched to a gene. The CDR3 is 14 amino acids. The CDR3 DNA reads as TGTGCCAGCAGCATAGCGGGAGCCATTAGCGAGCAGTACTTC. It translates to CASSIAGAISEQYF.

This rearrangement joins TRBV6-6 to TRBJ1-2; 10 bases agree with TRBD1. V dropped 4 bases and J dropped 6; count of bases not matched to a gene: 5. Germline V gene lookup returns CDR1 MNHNY and CDR2 SVGAGI (reference sequence). This CDR3 has 14 amino acids. CDR3 DNA: TGTGCCAGCAGTTCCCGACAGGGGGCGAATGGCTACACCTTC. The encoded protein is CASSSRQGANGYTF.

V and J are TRBV30 and TRBJ1-1; no definite D call. V was cut by 5 bases and J by 6 bases, with 13 bases left in between. Germline V gene sequence: CDR1 GTSNPN, CDR2 SVGIG (reference sequence). The CDR3 covers 12 residues. The CDR3 DNA follows: TGTGCCTGGTCTACGGTCAACTCTGAAGCTTTCTTT. Translating it yields CAWSTVNSEAFF.

In terms of frequency, this clone is medium-sized (0.01 to 0.1%). The CDR3 protein is CASLWRDFTDTQYF. CDR3 bases: TGTGCCAGCCTCTGGCGGGACTTCACAGATACGCAGTATTTT. The V and J genes are TRBV6-1 and TRBJ2-3, with D possibly being TRBD2 (6 bases). The CDR3 is 14 residues long. The V gene lost 8 bases and the J gene lost 2 bases, with 14 bases spanning the gap. Per the germline V gene, CDR1 is MNHNS and CDR2 is SASEGT.

This chain links TRBV5-8 with TRBJ1-5; 9 nucleotides line up with TRBD1. CDR1 and CDR2 from the germline V gene are SGHTS and YDEGEE. Trimming at V came to 0 bases and at J to 3 bases, leaving 4 bases not matched to a gene. The CDR3 length is 16 residues. DNA of the CDR3: TGTGCCAGCAGCTTGGGGACAGGGGATTACAATCAGCCCCAGCATTTT. It codes for CASSLGTGDYNQPQHF.

The chain has TRBV28 and TRBJ1-4, with TRBD1 matching 9 bases. This CDR3 contains 17 residues. Germline V gene sequence: CDR1 MDHEN, CDR2 SYDVKM. Trimming removed 1 base from V and 12 bases from J; junction bases left unmatched: 15. CDR3: CASSLLDRGSLSGELFF. The CDR3 DNA follows: TGTGCCAGCAGTTTATTGGACAGGGGTTCCTTAAGTGGTGAACTGTTTTTT.

The chain recombines TRBV27 with TRBJ2-7; D might be TRBD1 (6 bases). The V gene's germline CDR1 is MNHEY and CDR2 SMNVEV (reference sequence). The germline V and J ends were trimmed by 3 bases and 0 bases, with 15 bases remaining between them. This CDR3 is 16 amino acids long. CDR3 residues: CASSFSPGTLSYEQYF. The DNA of the CDR3 is TGTGCCAGCAGTTTTTCTCCCGGGACACTCTCCTACGAGCAGTACTTC.

The rearrangement uses TRBV5-5 and TRBJ1-3, with TRBD1 matching 9 bases. Per the germline V gene, CDR1 is SGHKS and CDR2 is YYEKEE (reference sequence). J gave up 2 bases and V 1 base, and 7 bases lay outside the gene matches. This CDR3 region has 17 residues. The CDR3 reads CASSLSGQGPPGNTIYF. The CDR3 bases are TGTGCCAGCAGCTTGTCAGGACAGGGGCCTCCTGGAAACACCATATATTTT.

The V and J genes are TRBV21-1 and TRBJ1-2. TRBV21-1 is shown as a pseudogene. The CDR3 spans 14 residues. CDR3 nucleotide sequence: TGTGCCAGCACCTCGGGGGGCAGTAACGGCGGCTACACCTTC. It yields the protein CASTSGGSNGGYTF.

V and J are TRBV7-3 and TRBJ2-1, with D maybe TRBD2 (5 bases). Trimming shortened V by 6 bases and J by 5 bases, and 11 bases separated the two germline ends. Germline-derived CDR1 and CDR2 are SGHTA and FQGTGA. The CDR3 totals 13 residues. The CDR3 DNA sequence: TGTGCCAGCAGTACGGGGTTTAACAATGAGCAGTTCTTC. This translates into CASSTGFNNEQFF. Based on the CDR3 plus reference TRBV7-3 and TRBJ2-1, the full variable domain is GAGVSQTPSNKVTEKGKYVELRCDPISGHTALYWYRQSLGQGPEFLIYFQGTGAADDSGLPNDRFFAVRPEGSVSTLKIQRTERGDSAVYLCASSTGFNNEQFFGPGTRLTVL.

Regarding this clone: This sample includes further DNA sequences coding for the same CDR3. The chain couples TRBV29-1 to TRBJ2-7; D uncertain. V lost 7 bases, J lost 1 base, and 8 bases lay in between. Germline V gene lookup returns CDR1 SQVTM and CDR2 ANQGSEA. The CDR3 contains 11 residues. The CDR3 DNA reads as TGCAGCGCCGGGTCTTCCTACGAGCAGTACTTC. The encoded protein is CSAGSSYEQYF.

Worth noting for this clone: The identical CDR3 is also encoded by other nucleotide sequences in the sample. CDR3 sequence reads: CATSRGTENTEAFF. For the CDR3, the DNA is TGTGCCACCAGCAGAGGGACAGAGAACACTGAAGCTTTCTTT. The rearrangement joins TRBV15 to TRBJ1-1; tentatively, D is TRBD1 (6 bases). The CDR3 extends over 14 amino acids. Germline CDR1 LNHNV, CDR2 YYDKDF (reference sequence). V shed 1 base and J shed 1 base, with 7 bases lying between them.

V and J are TRBV10-2 and TRBJ1-5, with D possibly matching TRBD1 (5 bases). CDR3 length equals 14 residues. V lost 3 bases and J 2 bases, leaving 8 bases between the germline ends. In germline, CDR1 is WSHSY, CDR2 SAAADI. The CDR3 sequence is CASSDGRGNQPQHF. For the CDR3, the DNA is TGCGCCAGCAGTGACGGCAGGGGCAATCAGCCCCAGCATTTT.

The chain carries TRBV18 and TRBJ2-1; D is unresolved. Trimming took off 2 bases at V and 12 bases at J, with 14 bases between the two ends. Per the germline V gene, CDR1 is KGHSH and CDR2 is LQKENI. This CDR3 region has 13 residues. In DNA, the CDR3 is TGTGCCAGCTCACCAGTTTCGGTGTATGGGCAGTTCTTC. The encoded protein is CASSPVSVYGQFF.

The chain recombines TRBV7-2 with TRBJ2-7; 7 bases are shared with TRBD2. The V gene's germline CDR1 is SGHTA and CDR2 FQGNSA. The CDR3 loop spans 13 amino acids. V lost 2 bases and J lost 2; bases outside the gene matches: 0. The CDR3 DNA reads as TGTGCCAGCAGCTTAACTAGCGCCTACGAGCAGTACTTC. This translates into CASSLTSAYEQYF. The variable domain in full, with the rest retrieved from reference TRBV7-2 and TRBJ2-7, is GAGVSQSPSNKVTEKGKDVELRCDPISGHTALYWYRQSLGQGLEFLIYFQGNSAPDKSGLPSDRFSAERTGGSVSTLTIQRTQQEDSAVYLCASSLTSAYEQYFGPGTRLTVT.

This chain links TRBV27 with TRBJ2-3; D not resolved. V was cut by 4 bases and J by 6 bases, with 11 bases left in between. This CDR3 contains 13 residues. The germline V gene encodes CDR1 MNHEY and CDR2 SMNVEV (reference sequence). The CDR3: CASSYTFADTQYF. DNA of the CDR3: TGTGCCAGCAGTTACACCTTCGCTGATACGCAGTATTTT.

This rearrangement joins TRBV27 to TRBJ2-5, with TRBD2 matching 9 bases. Germline V lookup: CDR1 MNHEY, CDR2 SMNVEV (reference sequence). The CDR3 has 17 amino acids. J lost 5 bases, V lost 3 bases, and 13 bases had no gene match. CDR3 loop: CASSFSRAGGPRETQYF. In DNA, the CDR3 is TGTGCCAGCAGTTTCAGCCGGGCGGGAGGGCCCCGGGAGACCCAGTACTTC.

J is TRBJ2-2 and V is TRBV4-2; perhaps TRBD2 as D (6 bases). V lost 0 bases and J 7 bases, leaving 9 bases between the germline ends. Per germline, CDR1 LGHNA and CDR2 YNFKEQ. CDR3 length: 14 residues. CDR3 in amino acids: CASSQELAIGELFF. The CDR3 nucleotides read TGTGCCAGCAGCCAAGAACTAGCAATCGGGGAGCTGTTTTTT.

The CDR3 loop reads CASSQDSVQGAYNEQFF. The DNA of the CDR3 is TGTGCCAGCAGCCAAGACTCGGTGCAGGGGGCGTACAATGAGCAGTTCTTC. The rearrangement joins TRBV4-2 to TRBJ2-1, with 8 bases lining up with TRBD1. V lost 0 bases to trimming and J lost 4 bases; unmatched junction nucleotides: 8. Germline assignment: CDR1 LGHNA and CDR2 YNFKEQ. This CDR3 contains 17 residues.

V and J are TRBV19 and TRBJ2-1; TRBD2 matches 14 bases. CDR3 size: 14 residues. Germline V gives CDR1 LNHDA, CDR2 SQIVND (reference sequence). The V segment lost 6 bases and the J segment 9 bases; nucleotides outside the gene matches: 4. This chain's CDR3 is CASRPGLAGAEQFF. The CDR3 nucleotides read TGTGCCAGTAGACCGGGACTAGCGGGAGCTGAGCAGTTCTTC.

The chain links TRBV2 to TRBJ2-2, with 9 bases fitting TRBD1. V dropped 6 bases and J dropped 7; count of bases not matched to a gene: 12. The CDR3 extends over 16 amino acids. Per the germline V gene, CDR1 is SNHLY and CDR2 is FYNNEI. The CDR3 sequence: CASSATGQGASGELFF. The CDR3, as DNA: TGTGCCAGCAGCGCCACGGGACAGGGAGCGAGCGGGGAGCTGTTTTTT.

The chain couples TRBV28 to TRBJ1-4; 8 bases align to TRBD1. This CDR3 has 15 residues. After removal of 4 bases from V and 7 bases from J, the junction contained 8 bases not matched to a gene. The germline CDR1 and CDR2 sequences are MDHEN and SYDVKM. For the CDR3, the DNA is TGTGCCAGCAGTTCGCAGGGGGCCGGGGGTGAAAAACTGTTTTTT. Protein sequence: CASSSQGAGGEKLFF. Looking up the rest from reference TRBV28 and TRBJ1-4 gives the full variable domain: DVKVTQSSRYLVKRTGEKVFLECVQDMDHENMFWYRQDPGLGLRLIYFSYDVKMKEKGDIPEGYSVSREKKERFSLILESASTNQTSMYLCASSSQGAGGEKLFFGSGTQLSVL.

The J gene is TRBJ2-1, the V gene TRBV4-2; TRBD1 aligns across 7 bases. J gave up 7 bases and V 0 bases, and 6 bases lay outside the gene matches. The CDR3 totals 15 residues. The V gene's germline CDR1 is LGHNA and CDR2 YNFKEQ. This CDR3 is CASSQEGGRENEQFF. The CDR3 DNA is TGTGCCAGCAGCCAAGAAGGGGGCAGGGAGAATGAGCAGTTCTTC.

The chain couples TRBV15 to TRBJ2-5; tentative D call: TRBD1 (5 bases). TRBJ2-7 explains the end of the DNA better; the J call may be wrong. Germline V gene data show CDR1 as LNHNV and CDR2 as YYDKDF (reference sequence). The CDR3 spans 17 residues. The CDR3 here is CATSRDPRGRSSYEQYF. In DNA, the CDR3 is TGTGCCACCAGCAGAGATCCTAGGGGAAGGAGCTCCTACGAGCAGTACTTC.

The rearrangement joins TRBV6-1 to TRBJ2-3; 7 bases line up with TRBD2. In germline, CDR1 is MNHNS, CDR2 SASEGT. The length of the CDR3 is 16 residues. The V and J ends lost 0 bases and 2 bases, in that order; junction bases with no gene match: 5. CDR3 region: CASSEAPSGLTDTQYF. CDR3 in DNA: TGTGCCAGCAGTGAAGCGCCTAGCGGACTCACAGATACGCAGTATTTT.

The chain carries TRBV7-3 and TRBJ1-3; D gene uncertain. CDR1 is SGHTA and CDR2 is FQGTGA in the germline V gene. The CDR3 covers 16 residues. V lost 0 bases, J lost 0 bases, and 9 bases lay in between. The CDR3 protein is CASSLTPGSSGNTIYF. CDR3 coding DNA: TGTGCCAGCAGCTTAACGCCCGGGAGCTCTGGAAACACCATATATTTT.